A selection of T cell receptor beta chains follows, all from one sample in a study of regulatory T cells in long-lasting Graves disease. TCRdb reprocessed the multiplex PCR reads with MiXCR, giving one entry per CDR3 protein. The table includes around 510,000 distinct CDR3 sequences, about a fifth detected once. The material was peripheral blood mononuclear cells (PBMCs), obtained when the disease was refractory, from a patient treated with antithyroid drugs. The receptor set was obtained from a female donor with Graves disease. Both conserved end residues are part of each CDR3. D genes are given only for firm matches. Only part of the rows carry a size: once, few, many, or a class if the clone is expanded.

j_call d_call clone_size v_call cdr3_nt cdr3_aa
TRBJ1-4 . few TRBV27 TGTGCCAGCAGTTTCCGGGGGGGAAAACTGTTTTTT CASSFRGGKLFF
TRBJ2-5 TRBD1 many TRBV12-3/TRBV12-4 TGTGCCAGCAGTTTTGGCAGGGGGCAAGAGACCCAGTACTTC CASSFGRGQETQYF
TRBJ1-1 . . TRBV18 TGTGCCAGCTCACCGCTACATTTGAACACTGAAGCTTTCTTT CASSPLHLNTEAFF
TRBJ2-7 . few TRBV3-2 TGTGCCAGCAGCCAAGGCAAAGGCCGGGAGGCCTACGAGCAGTACTTC CASSQGKGREAYEQYF
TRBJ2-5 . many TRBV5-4 TGTGCCAGCAGCTTGGCCTTACAGGGGGGGAAGACCCAGTACTTC CASSLALQGGKTQYF
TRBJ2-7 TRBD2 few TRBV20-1 TGCAGTGCTAGAGGCGGGGGAATTAGCGACGAGCAGTACTTC CSARGGGISDEQYF
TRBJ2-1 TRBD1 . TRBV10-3 TGTGCCATCAGTGTCCCCGGGACAGGGGGCACTGAGCAGTTCTTC CAISVPGTGGTEQFF
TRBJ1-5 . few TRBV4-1 TGCGCCAGCAGCCCCTTGGAACGAAATCAGCCCCAGCATTTT CASSPLERNQPQHF
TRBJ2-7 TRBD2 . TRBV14 TGTGCCAGCAGCCAGAGACTAGCCGTTACCTACGAGCAGTACTTC CASSQRLAVTYEQYF
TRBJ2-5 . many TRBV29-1 TGCAGCGTTGTAATCGGGAATGCCCGGGTGGAGACCCAGTACTTC CSVVIGNARVETQYF
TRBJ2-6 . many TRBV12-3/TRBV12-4 TGTGCCAGCAGTCTCTCTCTTGGGGCCAACGTCCTGACTTTC CASSLSLGANVLTF
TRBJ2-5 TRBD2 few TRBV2 TGTGCCAGCAGAAAACTAGCGCCCAACCAAGAGACCCAGTACTTC CASRKLAPNQETQYF